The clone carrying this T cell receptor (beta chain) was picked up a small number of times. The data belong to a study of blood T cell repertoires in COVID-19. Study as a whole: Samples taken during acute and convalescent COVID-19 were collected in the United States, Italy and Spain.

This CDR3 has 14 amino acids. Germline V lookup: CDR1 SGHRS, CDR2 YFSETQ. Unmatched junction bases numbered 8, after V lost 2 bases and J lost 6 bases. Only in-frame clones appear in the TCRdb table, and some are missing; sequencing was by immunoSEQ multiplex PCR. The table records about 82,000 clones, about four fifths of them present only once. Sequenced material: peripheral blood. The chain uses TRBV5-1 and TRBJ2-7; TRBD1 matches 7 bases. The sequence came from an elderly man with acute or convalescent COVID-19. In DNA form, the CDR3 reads TGCGCCAGCAGCTTCGGGACAGAGGTCTCCGAGCAGTACTTC. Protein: CASSFGTEVSEQYF.